This entry lists 22 T cell receptor beta chains sequenced from one sample in a study of cytomegalovirus exposure and HLA in healthy donors. A multiplex PCR was run with 60 Vbeta primers and 13 Jbeta primers. TCRdb's copy holds only in-frame clones and misses some; the assay was immunoSEQ multiplex PCR. The repertoire consists of roughly 200,000 clones, with about 10% occurring once and the leading ten covering 1% to 1.5%. The sequencing input was PBMCs. All receptors derive from a woman aged 25 to 39 in good health and CMV-seropositive.

V is TRBV14 and J is TRBJ2-1, with D perhaps matching TRBD2 (5 bases). CDR1 and CDR2 (germline): SGHDN, FVKESK. The germline V and J ends were trimmed by 2 bases and 10 bases, with 9 bases remaining between them. This CDR3 comprises 12 residues. CDR3 in amino acids: CASSQLRLEQFF. CDR3 sequence (DNA): TGTGCCAGCAGCCAATTGAGACTAGAGCAGTTCTTC.

The chain recombines TRBV7-2 with TRBJ1-4; D gene ambiguous. Trimming removed 5 bases from V and 0 bases from J, with 7 bases in between. CDR3 length equals 14 residues. Per germline, CDR1 SGHTA and CDR2 FQGNSA. CDR3 sequence reads: CASSTYATNEKLFF. The CDR3 DNA reads TGTGCCAGCAGCACATATGCAACTAATGAAAAACTGTTTTTT.

A few counts support this clone. V and J are TRBV6-1 and TRBJ1-2, with D uncertain. The germline V and J ends were trimmed by 0 bases and 5 bases, with 16 bases remaining between them. CDR3 length equals 16 residues. Germline V gives CDR1 MNHNS, CDR2 SASEGT. The CDR3 sequence: CASSEASSGALYGYTF. The CDR3 DNA follows: TGTGCCAGCAGTGAAGCGTCTTCGGGAGCCCTTTATGGCTACACCTTC.

The chain couples TRBV5-6 to TRBJ1-2; perhaps TRBD1 as D (5 bases). Germline CDR1 SGHDT, CDR2 YYEEEE. Trimming removed 0 bases at V and 4 bases at J, with 13 bases between. This CDR3 has 15 residues. For the CDR3, the DNA is TGTGCCAGCAGCTTGGGGCAGGGAGGGTCCTATGGCTACACCTTC. Its protein product is CASSLGQGGSYGYTF.

The V call is TRBV27, the J call TRBJ2-2; D may be TRBD2 (6 bases). With 0 bases removed from V and 4 bases from J, the gap between germline ends came to 21 bases. This CDR3 comprises 19 residues. Germline CDR1 reads MNHEY; CDR2 reads SMNVEV (reference sequence). Written as DNA, the CDR3 is TGTGCCAGCAGTTTATCGACCGGTATTCGAGGCGGGGTCACCGGGGAGCTGTTTTTT. It translates to CASSLSTGIRGGVTGELFF.

The chain joins TRBV30 to TRBJ1-4; 9 positions match TRBD1. The CDR3 is 14 amino acids. Trimming removed 4 bases from V and 11 bases from J; junction bases left unmatched: 11. The germline CDR1 and CDR2 sequences are GTSNPN and SVGIG (reference sequence). The CDR3 DNA is TGTGCCTGGAACCCGGGACAGGGAGAGGGGAAACTGTTTTTT. As protein: CAWNPGQGEGKLFF.

The chain carries TRBV6-5 and TRBJ1-5; D is unresolved. The CDR3 length is 14 residues. CDR1 is MNHEY and CDR2 is SVGAGI in the germline V gene. V lost 0 bases and J 4 bases, leaving 7 bases between the germline ends. This chain's CDR3 is CASSYSSVNQPQHF. CDR3 bases: TGTGCCAGCAGTTACTCGTCCGTTAATCAGCCCCAGCATTTT.

There are a few counts of this clone. V and J are TRBV29-1 and TRBJ1-2; weak D call: TRBD1 (6 bases). The germline V gene encodes CDR1 SQVTM and CDR2 ANQGSEA. The CDR3 is 13 residues long. Deletions cut 6 bases from V and 1 base from J, with 12 bases between. This CDR3 is CSVGQGFNYGYTF. The CDR3 DNA reads TGCAGCGTGGGACAAGGCTTTAACTATGGCTACACCTTC.

The chain is built from TRBV9 and TRBJ2-7; 7 bases line up with TRBD1. CDR3 length equals 15 residues. Looked up from germline, CDR1 is SGDLS and CDR2 is YYNGEE. V was clipped by 0 bases and J by 4 bases; unmatched bases: 7. For the CDR3, the DNA is TGTGCCAGCAGCGTAGGGCTTCAGACAGGGTACGAGCAGTACTTC. It translates to CASSVGLQTGYEQYF. Combining the CDR3 with reference TRBV9 and TRBJ2-7 gives the whole variable domain DSGVTQTPKHLITATGQRVTLRCSPRSGDLSVYWYQQSLDQGLQFLIQYYNGEERAKGNILERFSAQQFPDLHSELNLSSLELGDSALYFCASSVGLQTGYEQYFGPGTRLTVT.

The chain employs TRBV2 and TRBJ2-1; the D gene is possibly TRBD2 (5 bases). The V gene's germline CDR1 is SNHLY and CDR2 FYNNEI. The CDR3 spans 12 residues. Trimming removed 5 bases at V and 10 bases at J, with 12 bases between. CDR3 bases: TGTGCCAGCAGTTCGGACTCCCGGGAGCAGTTCTTC. Translating it yields CASSSDSREQFF.

This clone turned up a few times. The V and J genes are TRBV20-1 and TRBJ2-1, with a possible D match to TRBD2 (5 bases). Germline CDR1 DFQATT, CDR2 SNEGSKA (reference sequence). CDR3 length equals 11 residues. The V end was cut by 6 bases, the J end by 9 bases, with 12 bases between. CDR3 residues: CSAGVAGEQFF. Here the CDR3 DNA reads TGCAGTGCGGGTGTGGCGGGTGAGCAGTTCTTC.

A few counts support this clone. The CDR3 DNA sequence: TGTGCCAGCAGTTCGCGGGGGTTCTCCTACAATGAGCAGTTCTTC. This sequence encodes CASSSRGFSYNEQFF. J is TRBJ2-1 and V is TRBV6-6; 7 nucleotides align to TRBD2. The CDR3 is 15 amino acids. Germline V gives CDR1 MNHNY, CDR2 SVGAGI (reference sequence). The V and J ends lost 4 bases and 0 bases, in that order; junction bases with no gene match: 3.

This clone was observed a few times. The chain has TRBV5-1 and TRBJ1-6; 8 bases are shared with TRBD1. Per the germline V gene, CDR1 is SGHRS and CDR2 is YFSETQ. CDR3 length: 15 residues. V was pared by 4 bases and J by 9 bases, with 9 bases of the junction left unmatched. The CDR3 reads CASSAQGTGGSPLHF. CDR3 coding DNA: TGCGCCAGCAGCGCCCAGGGAACAGGGGGTTCACCCCTCCACTTT.

This clone was observed a few times. The gene calls are TRBV4-1 and TRBJ2-7; 12 bases align to TRBD2. This CDR3 has 15 amino acids. CDR1 and CDR2 from the germline V gene are MGHRA and YSYEKL. The V gene end was trimmed by 4 bases and the J gene end by 10 bases; junction bases not matched to a gene: 11. The CDR3 region is CASSPASGGAGRQYF. The CDR3 DNA reads as TGCGCCAGCAGCCCGGCTAGCGGGGGGGCTGGGCGACAGTACTTC.

This clone was picked up a small number of times. The V call is TRBV27, the J call TRBJ2-7; TRBD2 is a possible D gene (5 bases). Deletions cut 0 bases from V and 4 bases from J, with 10 bases between. This CDR3 region has 14 residues. Germline V gene sequence: CDR1 MNHEY, CDR2 SMNVEV (reference sequence). The CDR3 DNA is TGTGCCAGCAGTTTATCGTTTAGCGCATACGAGCAGTACTTC. It codes for CASSLSFSAYEQYF.

The chain uses TRBV7-2 and TRBJ2-1, with 9 positions matching TRBD2. CDR3 size: 15 residues. J was trimmed by 4 bases and V by 5 bases; bases with no gene match: 6. From germline, CDR1 is SGHTA and CDR2 FQGNSA. In nucleotides, the CDR3 is TGTGCCAGCAGCCGAAGACTAGCGGAATACAATGAGCAGTTCTTC. Its translation: CASSRRLAEYNEQFF.

This clone was found a few times. CDR3 residues: CASSEAYGGADTQYF. CDR3 sequence (DNA): TGTGCCAGCAGTGAAGCATATGGGGGGGCAGATACGCAGTATTTT. This sequence joins TRBV6-1 and TRBJ2-3; 7 bases are shared with TRBD2. The CDR3 has 15 amino acids. CDR1 and CDR2 (germline): MNHNS, SASEGT. J lost 4 bases, V lost 0 bases, and 4 bases had no gene match.

This chain connects TRBV27 to TRBJ1-1, with a tentative D call TRBD1 (5 bases). With 2 bases removed from V and 6 bases from J, the gap between germline ends came to 10 bases. From germline, CDR1 is MNHEY and CDR2 SMNVEV (reference sequence). The CDR3 sequence is 13 residues long. The CDR3 nucleotides are TGTGCCAGCAGTTTACTCGGGGGATCTGAAGCTTTCTTT. Translation: CASSLLGGSEAFF.

The table lists this clone with a few counts. The genes are TRBV20-1 and TRBJ2-7; D uncertain. The CDR3 is 11 residues long. Germline V CDR1 and CDR2: DFQATT, SNEGSKA (reference sequence). V dropped 3 bases and J dropped 6 bases, with 9 bases sitting between them. DNA of the CDR3: TGCAGTGCTAGGAGGTTTGGCGAGCAGTACTTC. This codes for CSARRFGEQYF.

The chain is built from TRBV28 and TRBJ2-1; perhaps TRBD2 as D (6 bases). Per germline, CDR1 MDHEN and CDR2 SYDVKM. The CDR3 spans 13 residues. V was clipped by 5 bases and J by 7 bases, with 12 bases between them. The CDR3 protein is CASSPIRGNEQFF. The CDR3 DNA follows: TGTGCCAGCAGTCCTATCCGGGGGAATGAGCAGTTCTTC.

This clone turned up a few times. This rearrangement joins TRBV7-3 to TRBJ2-1; 8 nucleotides agree with TRBD1. J was trimmed by 4 bases and V by 4 bases; bases with no gene match: 9. The CDR3 spans 16 residues. Germline CDR1 SGHTA, CDR2 FQGTGA. The CDR3 DNA sequence: TGTGCCAGCAGCTCTGCCGACAGGGGTCTGTACAATGAGCAGTTCTTC. Amino acid sequence: CASSSADRGLYNEQFF. Supplemented by reference TRBV7-3 and TRBJ2-1, the full variable domain reads GAGVSQTPSNKVTEKGKYVELRCDPISGHTALYWYRQSLGQGPEFLIYFQGTGAADDSGLPNDRFFAVRPEGSVSTLKIQRTERGDSAVYLCASSSADRGLYNEQFFGPGTRLTVL.

The rearrangement uses TRBV5-1 and TRBJ2-6; D is ambiguous. Deletions cut 1 base from V and 0 bases from J, with 5 bases between. Germline lookup yields CDR1 SGHRS and CDR2 YFSETQ. The CDR3 runs to 15 residues. The CDR3 region is CASSLMYSGANVLTF. Here the CDR3 DNA reads TGCGCCAGCAGCTTGATGTACTCTGGGGCCAACGTCCTGACTTTC. The variable domain in full, with the rest retrieved from reference TRBV5-1 and TRBJ2-6, is KAGVTQTPRYLIKTRGQQVTLSCSPISGHRSVSWYQQTPGQGLQFLFEYFSETQRNKGNFPGRFSGRQFSNSRSEMNVSTLELGDSALYLCASSLMYSGANVLTFGAGSRLTVL.